These 29 T cell receptor beta chains originate from one sample sequenced in a study of quantifying T cell responses using KT2 cells. Study overall: cDNA was made from DNase-treated RNA using alpha and beta constant primers.

The cDNA 3' end received a ligated oligonucleotide with a UMI. First-round PCR used 4 to 5 cycles and beta primers RC1.1 and RC1.2 covering TRBC1 and TRBC2. TCRdb re-derived calls from the UMI-ligation and nested PCR reads in MiXCR, one entry per CDR3 protein. The sample consists of approximately 57,000 distinct CDR3 sequences, roughly 12% of them appearing once. The sequenced material came from PBMCs spiked with cells of the T cell clone KT2. The receptors derive from a human donor.

This clonotype was seen at least ten times. The chain couples TRBV25-1 to TRBJ2-2; 12 bases align to TRBD1. Germline lookup yields CDR1 MGHDK and CDR2 SYGVNS. This CDR3 has 14 amino acids. V trimming: 6 bases; J trimming: 4 bases; junction bases outside the gene matches: 0. CDR3 sequence reads: CASRGQGATGELFF. The CDR3 DNA reads TGTGCCAGCAGGGGACAGGGGGCCACCGGGGAGCTGTTTTTT.

This chain joins TRBV7-2 and TRBJ1-1; no clear D gene. This CDR3 spans 13 amino acids. Germline CDR1 reads SGHTA; CDR2 reads FQGNSA. Trimming took 1 base from V and 5 from J, leaving 8 bases between them. CDR3 DNA sequence: TGTGCCAGCAGCTTAGGAGCCCCGACTGAAGCTTTCTTT. Translated, it gives CASSLGAPTEAFF.

This clonotype was detected ten times or more. This chain uses TRBV18 with TRBJ2-3, with 7 positions matching TRBD1. Trimming took 1 base from V and 4 from J; bases not matched to a gene: 5. This CDR3 has 15 residues. CDR1 and CDR2 (germline): KGHSH, LQKENI. CDR3 loop: CASSPQGARADTQYF. The CDR3 nucleotides are TGTGCCAGCTCACCACAGGGGGCGCGGGCAGATACGCAGTATTTT.

This clonotype was seen only a few times. This rearrangement joins TRBV18 to TRBJ1-1, with D tentatively TRBD1 (5 bases). In germline, CDR1 is KGHSH, CDR2 LQKENI. The CDR3 consists of 15 residues. The V and J ends lost 5 bases and 4 bases respectively, with 17 bases between them. CDR3 region: CASSSAHGASTEAFF. The CDR3 DNA follows: TGTGCCAGCTCATCGGCACACGGGGCCAGCACTGAAGCTTTCTTT.

This clonotype was recorded many times. The gene calls are TRBV6-1 and TRBJ1-6, with D tentatively TRBD1 (5 bases). Per germline, CDR1 MNHNS and CDR2 SASEGT. CDR3 length: 14 amino acids. V was shortened by 6 bases and J by 7 bases, with 13 bases between the two germline ends. CDR3 amino acids: CASRADGDNSPLHF. The CDR3 nucleotides read TGTGCCAGCAGGGCGGACGGGGACAATTCACCCCTCCACTTT.

This clonotype was seen ten or more times. The chain links TRBV20-1 to TRBJ1-2; 7 positions agree with TRBD1. V was pared by 0 bases and J by 4 bases, with 14 bases of the junction left unmatched. Per germline, CDR1 DFQATT and CDR2 SNEGSKA (reference sequence). The CDR3 totals 17 residues. The CDR3 sequence is CSARDPYGTEGFYGYTF. The CDR3, as DNA: TGCAGTGCTAGAGATCCCTACGGGACAGAAGGCTTCTATGGCTACACCTTC.

The chain uses TRBV20-1 and TRBJ1-2; D gene unclear. The V end was cut by 5 bases, the J end by 0 bases, with 19 bases between. The CDR3 length is 16 residues. Germline CDR1 DFQATT, CDR2 SNEGSKA (reference sequence). The CDR3 protein is CSASRFKWAANYGYTF. In nucleotides, the CDR3 is TGCAGTGCTTCCCGATTCAAGTGGGCAGCTAACTATGGCTACACCTTC.

This rearrangement joins TRBV6-6 to TRBJ1-5; D is possibly TRBD1 (5 bases). The CDR3 is 13 residues long. The germline V gene has CDR1 MNHNY and CDR2 SVGAGI (reference sequence). The V gene lost 6 bases and the J gene lost 5 bases, with 11 bases spanning the gap. The CDR3 region has the DNA TGTGCCAGCAGAGGGACGGGCTATCAGCCCCAGCATTTT. Its translation: CASRGTGYQPQHF.

This clonotype came up many times. This sequence joins TRBV20-1 and TRBJ1-1; 8 bases are shared with TRBD1. Germline loops: CDR1 DFQATT, CDR2 SNEGSKA (reference sequence). CDR3 length: 14 amino acids. After removal of 3 bases from V and 3 bases from J, the junction contained 6 bases not matched to a gene. The CDR3, as DNA: TGCAGTGCTAGGACAGGGGATAGGTACACTGAAGCTTTCTTT. Amino acids: CSARTGDRYTEAFF.

This clonotype has ten or more counts. The chain recombines TRBV2 with TRBJ1-6; the match to TRBD1 covers 9 bases. The CDR3 contains 16 residues. Trimming cost V 5 bases and J 5 bases; bases outside gene matches: 7. CDR1 and CDR2 (germline): SNHLY, FYNNEI. Here the CDR3 reads CASSRLRDRDNSPLHF. CDR3 nucleotides: TGTGCCAGCAGTCGCTTGAGGGACAGGGATAATTCACCCCTCCACTTT.

There are many counts of this clonotype. The chain combines TRBV12-3 or TRBV12-4 with TRBJ1-6, with 10 nucleotides matching TRBD1. The CDR3 is 15 residues long. V lost 5 bases and J lost 6; bases outside the gene matches: 4. The CDR3, as DNA: TGTGCCAGCAGTCGTCGGACAGGGGGTAATTCACCCCTCCACTTT. Protein product: CASSRRTGGNSPLHF.

Written as DNA, the CDR3 is TGTGCCAGCAGTTACTCGTCCAGATACCACGAGCAGTACTTC. It specifies CASSYSSRYHEQYF. This chain links TRBV6-5 with TRBJ2-7; the D is unclear. The CDR3 extends over 14 amino acids. Trimming left V 0 bases short and J 5 bases short, with 11 bases between. Germline values: CDR1 MNHEY, CDR2 SVGAGI.

As for this clonotype: The junction departs from germline at one end; a sequencing error may be responsible. The genes are TRBV30 and TRBJ1-2; TRBD1 matches 8 bases. From germline, CDR1 is GTSNPN and CDR2 SVGIG (reference sequence). This CDR3 spans 15 amino acids. CDR3: CAWSPGGQEIIGYNF. The CDR3 region has the DNA TGTGCCTGGAGTCCCGGGGGACAGGAGATTATTGGCTACAACTTC.

This clonotype has more than one count but fewer than ten. This rearrangement joins TRBV6-2 or TRBV6-3 to TRBJ2-2; D is tentatively TRBD1 or TRBD2 (6 bases each). Germline CDR1 reads MNHEY; CDR2 reads SVGEGT. V lost 5 bases, J lost 7 bases, and 11 bases lay in between. The CDR3 has 13 residues. This CDR3 reads CASSGGLGGELFF. For the CDR3, the DNA is TGTGCCAGCAGTGGGGGGCTCGGCGGGGAGCTGTTTTTT.

In this sample, this clonotype turned up many times. The chain carries TRBV27 and TRBJ2-3; no clear D. Germline lookup yields CDR1 MNHEY and CDR2 SMNVEV (reference sequence). V gave up 0 bases and J gave up 4 bases, with 5 bases separating them. The CDR3 contains 13 residues. The CDR3 loop is CASSLSLPDTQYF. CDR3 DNA: TGTGCCAGCAGTTTATCGCTCCCAGATACGCAGTATTTT.

The genes are TRBV7-7 and TRBJ2-4; D is perhaps TRBD1 (7 bases). Trimming left V 5 bases short and J 0 bases short, with 26 bases between. The CDR3 runs 20 residues. In germline, CDR1 is SSHAT, CDR2 FNYEAQ (reference sequence). Here the CDR3 reads CASSPAGQSPQELAKNIQYF. In DNA form, the CDR3 reads TGTGCCAGCAGCCCTGCGGGACAGTCCCCCCAGGAACTAGCCAAAAACATTCAGTACTTC.

This clonotype came up a few times. The chain is built from TRBV29-1 and TRBJ1-3; no firm D call. The CDR3 extends over 14 amino acids. V was pared by 4 bases and J by 4 bases, with 14 bases between. The V gene's germline CDR1 is SQVTM and CDR2 ANQGSEA. CDR3 region: CSVADSVLGNTIYF. The DNA for the CDR3 is TGCAGCGTTGCGGACTCGGTGTTGGGAAACACCATATATTTT.

This clonotype was detected a few times. The rearrangement joins TRBV7-2 to TRBJ2-7; D ambiguous. The CDR3 runs to 13 residues. V was pared by 1 base and J by 3 bases, with 7 bases between. CDR1 is SGHTA, CDR2 FQGNSA, per germline. This CDR3 reads CASSLVKNYEQYF. The CDR3 region has the DNA TGTGCCAGCAGCTTAGTAAAGAACTACGAGCAGTACTTC.

V is TRBV18 and J is TRBJ2-2, with no clear D. The V end was cut by 4 bases, the J end by 1 base, with 7 bases between. The CDR3 has 14 residues. The germline gives CDR1 KGHSH, CDR2 LQKENI. CDR3 coding DNA: TGTGCCAGCTCACTAAACGGGAACACCGGGGAGCTGTTTTTT. Protein product: CASSLNGNTGELFF.

This clonotype was detected a few times. V and J are TRBV5-6 and TRBJ1-3, with unresolved D. Germline V gives CDR1 SGHDT, CDR2 YYEEEE. V was shortened by 4 bases and J by 3 bases, with 8 bases between the two germline ends. This CDR3 is 13 amino acids long. The CDR3 sequence is CASSARYGNTIYF. DNA of the CDR3: TGTGCCAGCAGCGCGAGATATGGAAACACCATATATTTT.

The chain recombines TRBV20-1 with TRBJ2-3; D is uncertain. Trimming left V 5 bases short and J 4 bases short, with 19 bases between. The CDR3 runs 15 residues. Germline V gene lookup returns CDR1 DFQATT and CDR2 SNEGSKA (reference sequence). CDR3 sequence (DNA): TGCAGTGCTTTTTCCCTTTCTCTAAGAGCAGATACGCAGTATTTT. It yields the protein CSAFSLSLRADTQYF.

The chain uses TRBV2 and TRBJ1-5; 7 nucleotides align to TRBD1. The CDR3 is made up of 15 amino acids. Germline CDR1 is SNHLY and CDR2 is FYNNEI. V trimming: 5 bases; J trimming: 4 bases; junction bases outside the gene matches: 8. The DNA of the CDR3 is TGTGCCAGCAGTACCCAGGGGGGCCCAAATCAGCCCCAGCATTTT. This codes for CASSTQGGPNQPQHF.

This clonotype was seen a handful of times. This chain links TRBV11-1 with TRBJ2-3, with TRBD2 matching over 11 bases. After removal of 7 bases from V and 2 bases from J, the junction contained 8 bases not matched to a gene. The CDR3 loop spans 16 amino acids. Germline values: CDR1 SGHAT, CDR2 FQDESV (reference sequence). CDR3: CASKILAGAATDTQYF. DNA of the CDR3: TGTGCCAGCAAGATACTAGCGGGGGCCGCCACAGATACGCAGTATTTT.

This clonotype was seen a handful of times. The genes are TRBV7-9 and TRBJ1-2; D is uncertain. The V gene lost 5 bases and the J gene lost 6 bases, with 22 bases spanning the gap. The CDR3 sequence is 16 residues long. Looked up from germline, CDR1 is SEHNR and CDR2 is FQNEAQ (reference sequence). The CDR3 DNA is TGTGCCAGCAGCCACCCGCGGCGGGAAGTTCGAAATGGCTACACCTTC. As protein: CASSHPRREVRNGYTF.

This clonotype showed up many times. This sequence joins TRBV20-1 and TRBJ1-2; TRBD1 aligns across 7 bases. CDR3 length: 15 residues. Germline values: CDR1 DFQATT, CDR2 SNEGSKA (reference sequence). J was trimmed by 8 bases and V by 0 bases; bases with no gene match: 12. CDR3 in DNA: TGCAGTGCTAGAGATCAGGGGGATCCCACCTGGGGCTACACCTTC. The encoded protein is CSARDQGDPTWGYTF.

CDR3 amino acids: CASSVQGATNGELFF. The CDR3, as DNA: TGTGCCAGCAGTGTACAGGGGGCAACCAACGGGGAGCTGTTTTTT. The rearrangement joins TRBV2 to TRBJ2-2; 9 nucleotides agree with TRBD1. The CDR3 has 15 residues. The trim removed 4 bases at V and 7 bases at J, leaving 7 bases unmatched. Germline CDR1 and CDR2: SNHLY and FYNNEI.

This chain links TRBV2 with TRBJ2-5, with 7 bases that match TRBD2. The germline V gene encodes CDR1 SNHLY and CDR2 FYNNEI. The CDR3 spans 13 residues. CDR3 region: CGFLAAYQETQYF. For the CDR3, the DNA is TGTGGATTTCTAGCGGCCTACCAAGAGACCCAGTACTTC.

This clonotype was detected ten times or more. The chain has TRBV7-2 and TRBJ2-3, with TRBD2 identical over 10 bases. The CDR3 sequence is 16 residues long. V lost 2 bases to trimming and J lost 5 bases; unmatched junction nucleotides: 7. CDR1 and CDR2 (germline): SGHTA, FQGNSA. DNA for the CDR3: TGTGCCAGCAGCTTAAACCTAGCGGGAGTCGGAGATACGCAGTATTTT. Its translation: CASSLNLAGVGDTQYF.

This clonotype occurred a few times. The chain links TRBV3-1 to TRBJ1-1; D call uncertain. The CDR3 is made up of 13 amino acids. V shed 6 bases and J shed 4 bases, with 12 bases lying between them. The V gene's germline CDR1 is LGHDT and CDR2 YNNKEL (reference sequence). CDR3: CASSPFAGTEAFF. CDR3 nucleotide sequence: TGTGCCAGCAGTCCATTCGCGGGCACTGAAGCTTTCTTT.